This T cell receptor (beta chain) emerged from a study of blood T cell repertoires in COVID-19. Overall study context: The United States, Italy and Spain provided the acute and convalescent COVID-19 samples.

Assay: immunoSEQ multiplex PCR; the TCRdb copy retains only in-frame clones and omits some. The table includes more than 400,000 clones, about nine tenths detected once. Germline lookup yields CDR1 SNHLY and CDR2 FYNNEI. With 6 bases removed from V and 5 bases from J, the gap between germline ends came to 11 bases. The CDR3 extends over 12 amino acids. Cohort 3 donors were reported recovered after two negative PCRs, clearance, or symptom resolution. This chain connects TRBV2 to TRBJ2-7; D is ambiguous. Sequencing input: PBMCs or T cells enriched from blood (not recorded which). The clonotype comes from a woman aged 18-29 years who had recovered from COVID-19. In DNA, the CDR3 is TGTGCCAGCAGCACTTACTTGGACGAGCAGTACTTC. This gives the protein CASSTYLDEQYF.